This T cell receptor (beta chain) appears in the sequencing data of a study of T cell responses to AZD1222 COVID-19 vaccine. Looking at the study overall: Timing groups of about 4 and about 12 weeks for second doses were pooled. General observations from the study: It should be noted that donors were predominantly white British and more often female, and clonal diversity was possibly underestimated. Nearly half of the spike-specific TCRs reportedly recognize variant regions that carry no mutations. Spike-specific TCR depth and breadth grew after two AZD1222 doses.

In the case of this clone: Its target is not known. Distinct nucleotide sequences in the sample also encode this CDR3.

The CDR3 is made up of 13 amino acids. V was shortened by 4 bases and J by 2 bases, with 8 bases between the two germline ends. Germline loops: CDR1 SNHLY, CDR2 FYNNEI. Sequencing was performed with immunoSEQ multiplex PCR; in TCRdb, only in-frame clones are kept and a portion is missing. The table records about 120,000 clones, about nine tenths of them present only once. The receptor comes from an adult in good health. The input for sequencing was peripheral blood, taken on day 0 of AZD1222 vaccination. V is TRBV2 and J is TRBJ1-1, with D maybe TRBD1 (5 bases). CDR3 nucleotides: TGTGCCAGCAGTGGCCAGGGCAACACTGAAGCTTTCTTT. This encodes CASSGQGNTEAFF.